A selection of T cell receptor beta chains follows, all from one sample in a study of blood T cell repertoires in COVID-19. Libraries were prepared by immunoSEQ multiplex PCR; TCRdb keeps only in-frame clonotypes and omits some of them. The table records roughly 250,000 clones, 86% of them present only once. Sequenced sample: peripheral blood. The receptors were gathered from a woman aged 25 to 39 with COVID-19, enrolled during active disease. Both conserved end residues are part of each CDR3. Each record gives: clone size, J gene, D gene, V gene, CDR3 protein, CDR3 DNA. A D gene is named only where the DNA matches it firmly. For some rows the clone size is stated as once, few or many, or as a class when expanded; others skip it.

size: -; J: TRBJ2-1; D: -; V: TRBV24-1; CDR3: CATSDLQESSYNEQFF; DNA: TGTGCCACCAGTGATTTGCAGGAAAGCTCCTACAATGAGCAGTTCTTC
size: -; J: TRBJ2-6; D: -; V: TRBV19; CDR3: CASSMGGLSGANVLTF; DNA: TGTGCCAGTAGTATGGGCGGGTTGTCTGGGGCCAACGTCCTGACTTTC
size: -; J: TRBJ1-2; D: -; V: TRBV5-1; CDR3: CASSPMGRASYGYTF; DNA: TGCGCCAGCAGCCCCATGGGCAGGGCGAGCTATGGCTACACCTTC
size: -; J: TRBJ1-2; D: TRBD1; V: TRBV27; CDR3: CASSSRQGYGYTF; DNA: TGTGCCAGCAGTTCCCGACAGGGCTATGGCTACACCTTC
size: -; J: TRBJ2-1; D: -; V: TRBV7-8; CDR3: CASSLGGLHYNEQFF; DNA: TGTGCCAGCAGCTTAGGGGGCCTCCATTACAATGAGCAGTTCTTC
size: few; J: TRBJ2-2; D: -; V: TRBV3-1/TRBV3-2; CDR3: CASSPQGRDTGELFF; DNA: TGTGCCAGCAGCCCCCAGGGGAGGGACACCGGGGAGCTGTTTTTT
size: few; J: TRBJ2-3; D: TRBD2; V: TRBV5-1; CDR3: CASSLNRGGADTQYF; DNA: TGCGCCAGCAGCTTGAACCGGGGAGGGGCAGATACGCAGTATTTT
size: -; J: TRBJ1-2; D: -; V: TRBV7-9; CDR3: CASSPRLDRLYGYTF; DNA: TGTGCCAGCAGCCCCCGACTCGACAGACTCTATGGCTACACCTTC
size: -; J: TRBJ2-1; D: -; V: TRBV9; CDR3: CASSPHPRGTYNEQFF; DNA: TGTGCCAGCAGCCCCCACCCGAGGGGGACCTACAATGAGCAGTTCTTC
size: -; J: TRBJ1-1; D: -; V: TRBV27; CDR3: CASSFSGNTEAFF; DNA: TGTGCCAGCAGTTTCTCAGGGAACACTGAAGCTTTCTTT
size: -; J: TRBJ1-3; D: -; V: TRBV7-6; CDR3: CASSPSSGNTIYF; DNA: TGTGCCAGCAGCCCGAGCTCTGGAAACACCATATATTTT
size: -; J: TRBJ1-2; D: -; V: TRBV3-1/TRBV3-2; CDR3: CASSQDAGWDGYTF; DNA: TGTGCCAGCAGCCAAGATGCAGGGTGGGATGGCTACACCTTC
size: -; J: TRBJ1-1; D: -; V: TRBV18; CDR3: CASSLGRDSEAFF; DNA: TGTGCCAGCTCACTCGGGCGGGACTCTGAAGCTTTCTTT
size: -; J: TRBJ2-3; D: -; V: TRBV24-1; CDR3: CATSDSNTAGTQYF; DNA: TGTGCCACCAGTGATTCAAACACGGCGGGTACGCAGTATTTT
size: -; J: TRBJ1-1; D: -; V: TRBV6-4; CDR3: CASSDSIRQGVTEAFF; DNA: TGTGCCAGCAGTGACTCGATACGTCAGGGTGTGACTGAAGCTTTCTTT
size: -; J: TRBJ2-3; D: TRBD2; V: TRBV6-4; CDR3: CASSMTSGSTDTQYF; DNA: TGTGCCAGCAGTATGACTAGCGGGAGCACAGATACGCAGTATTTT
size: -; J: TRBJ1-2; D: -; V: TRBV19; CDR3: CASDQAGRRGYTF; DNA: TGTGCCAGTGACCAAGCAGGCCGGAGGGGCTACACCTTC
size: -; J: TRBJ2-1; D: -; V: TRBV11-2; CDR3: CASSLVQNEQFF; DNA: TGTGCCAGCAGCTTAGTACAGAATGAGCAGTTCTTC
size: -; J: TRBJ1-2; D: -; V: TRBV19; CDR3: CASSPPRGRAYGYTF; DNA: TGTGCCAGTAGTCCACCCCGAGGGAGGGCCTATGGCTACACCTTC
size: -; J: TRBJ1-2; D: -; V: TRBV27; CDR3: CASSRDRFGGYTF; DNA: TGTGCCAGCAGTCGTGACAGGTTCGGTGGCTACACCTTC